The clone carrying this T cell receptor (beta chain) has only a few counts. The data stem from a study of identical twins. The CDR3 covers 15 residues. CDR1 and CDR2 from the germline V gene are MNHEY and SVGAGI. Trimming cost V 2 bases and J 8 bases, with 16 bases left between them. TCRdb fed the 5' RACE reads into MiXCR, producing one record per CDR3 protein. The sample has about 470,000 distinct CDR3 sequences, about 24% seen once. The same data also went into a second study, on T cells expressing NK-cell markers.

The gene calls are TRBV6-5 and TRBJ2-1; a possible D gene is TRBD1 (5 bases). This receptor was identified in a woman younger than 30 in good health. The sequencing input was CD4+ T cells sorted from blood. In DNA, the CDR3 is TGTGCCAGCAGTTACGGGTCCCCTGGGGCCGATGAGCAGTTCTTC. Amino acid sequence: CASSYGSPGADEQFF.